These 3 T cell receptor beta chains share one sample of origin, sequenced in a study of blood T cell repertoires in COVID-19. Assay used: immunoSEQ multiplex PCR; TCRdb lists only in-frame clones, some missing. The sample holds 300,000 to 450,000 clones; 80% to 90% are singletons and the top ten take 2% to 2.5%. Sequencing was performed on peripheral blood. The receptors derive from a woman aged 55-69 years with COVID-19, enrolled during active disease.

The chain carries TRBV5-4 and TRBJ2-6; TRBD1 agrees at 7 bases. The V gene's germline CDR1 is SGHNT and CDR2 YYREEE (reference sequence). Germline trimming cut 2 bases from V and 0 bases from J; bases unmatched to any gene: 5. The length of the CDR3 is 17 residues. This CDR3 reads CASSLQGILSGANVLTF. The CDR3 DNA reads as TGTGCCAGCAGCTTACAGGGGATCCTCTCTGGGGCCAACGTCCTGACTTTC.

This rearrangement joins TRBV9 to TRBJ1-6, with a tentative D call TRBD1 (5 bases). Germline V gene sequence: CDR1 SGDLS, CDR2 YYNGEE. CDR3 length: 16 amino acids. Trimming removed 3 bases at V and 13 bases at J, with 23 bases between. CDR3 residues: CASSAGGVPTGLPLHF. The CDR3 DNA follows: TGTGCCAGCAGCGCCGGGGGGGTCCCGACCGGGTTGCCCCTCCACTTT.

This rearrangement joins TRBV28 to TRBJ1-5; 7 bases are a match to TRBD1. The V gene's germline CDR1 is MDHEN and CDR2 SYDVKM. This CDR3 has 15 amino acids. After removal of 4 bases from V and 0 bases from J, the junction contained 3 bases not matched to a gene. This CDR3 reads CASSSGTASNQPQHF. The CDR3, as DNA: TGTGCCAGCAGTTCTGGGACAGCTAGCAATCAGCCCCAGCATTTT.